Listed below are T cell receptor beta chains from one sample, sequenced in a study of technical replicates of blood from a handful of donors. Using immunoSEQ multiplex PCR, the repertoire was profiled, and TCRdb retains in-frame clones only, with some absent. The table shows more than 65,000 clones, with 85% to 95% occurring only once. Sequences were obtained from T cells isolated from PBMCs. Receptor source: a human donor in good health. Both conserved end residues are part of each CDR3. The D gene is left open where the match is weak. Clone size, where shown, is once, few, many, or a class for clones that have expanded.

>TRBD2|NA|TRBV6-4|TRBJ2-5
CASSSVAGDQETQYF
TGTGCCAGCAGTTCGGTAGCGGGGGACCAAGAGACCCAGTACTTC
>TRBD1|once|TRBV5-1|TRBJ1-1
CASSLEGQVLTEAFF
TGCGCCAGCAGCTTGGAGGGACAGGTACTCACTGAAGCTTTCTTT
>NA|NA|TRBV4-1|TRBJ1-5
CASSQGMEQPQHF
TGCGCCAGCAGCCAAGGTATGGAGCAGCCCCAGCATTTT
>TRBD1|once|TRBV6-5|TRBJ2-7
CASSQGQTYEQYF
TGTGCCAGCAGCCAGGGACAGACCTACGAGCAGTACTTC
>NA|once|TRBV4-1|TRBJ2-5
CASSQDGAEYQETQYF
TGCGCCAGCAGCCAAGATGGGGCAGAATACCAAGAGACCCAGTACTTC
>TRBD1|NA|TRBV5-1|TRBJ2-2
CASSRDRETGELFF
TGCGCCAGCAGCCGGGACAGGGAGACCGGGGAGCTGTTTTTT
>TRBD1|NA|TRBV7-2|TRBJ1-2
CASSPNRGQGYGYTF
TGTGCCAGCAGCCCAAACAGGGGGCAGGGCTATGGCTACACCTTC
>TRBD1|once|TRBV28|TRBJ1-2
CASSPTGGARGYTF
TGTGCCAGCAGTCCTACAGGGGGCGCTAGGGGCTACACCTTC
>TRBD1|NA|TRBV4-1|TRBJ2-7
CASSQGGQGTYEQYF
TGCGCCAGCAGCCAAGGTGGACAGGGAACCTACGAGCAGTACTTC
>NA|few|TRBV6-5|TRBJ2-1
CASSYSTGEQFF
TGTGCCAGCAGTTACTCGACGGGTGAGCAGTTCTTC
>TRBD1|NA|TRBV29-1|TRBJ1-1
CSVLAGTGVAEAFF
TGCAGCGTTTTGGCCGGGACAGGGGTCGCTGAAGCTTTCTTT
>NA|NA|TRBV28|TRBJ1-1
CASSLGQGNTEAFF
TGTGCCAGCAGTTTAGGGCAGGGCAACACTGAAGCTTTCTTT
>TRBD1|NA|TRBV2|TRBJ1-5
CASKVRGTGGQPQHF
TGTGCCAGCAAGGTACGAGGGACAGGGGGGCAGCCCCAGCATTTT
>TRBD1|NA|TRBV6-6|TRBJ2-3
CASSRGTERSTDTQYF
TGTGCCAGCAGTAGGGGGACAGAAAGGAGCACAGATACGCAGTATTTT
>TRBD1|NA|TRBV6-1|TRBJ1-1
CALAETGATEAFF
TGTGCCTTAGCTGAGACAGGGGCAACTGAAGCTTTCTTT
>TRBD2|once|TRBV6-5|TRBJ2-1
CASSFASGDYNEQFF
TGTGCCAGCAGTTTCGCTAGCGGGGATTACAATGAGCAGTTCTTC
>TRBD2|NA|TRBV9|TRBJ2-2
CASSVYGGINTGELFF
TGTGCCAGCAGCGTATACGGGGGGATCAACACCGGGGAGCTGTTTTTT
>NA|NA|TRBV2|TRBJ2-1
CASRGTPGRGNNEQFF
TGTGCCAGCAGGGGCACACCAGGGCGAGGCAACAATGAGCAGTTCTTC
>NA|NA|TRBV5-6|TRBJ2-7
CASSQTLAQITYEQYF
TGTGCCAGCAGCCAGACCTTAGCCCAAATCACCTACGAGCAGTACTTC
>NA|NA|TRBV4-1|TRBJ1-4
CASSQGRGTNEKLFF
TGCGCCAGCAGCCAAGGACGAGGGACTAATGAAAAACTGTTTTTT
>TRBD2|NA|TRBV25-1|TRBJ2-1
CASTDSGRARNEQFF
TGTGCCAGCACCGATAGCGGGAGGGCCAGGAATGAGCAGTTCTTC
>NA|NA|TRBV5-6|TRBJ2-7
CASSPPRTELYEQYF
TGTGCCAGCAGCCCCCCCCGGACTGAGCTCTACGAGCAGTACTTC
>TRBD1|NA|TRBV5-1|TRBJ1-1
CASSLATGGMNTEAFF
TGCGCCAGCAGCTTGGCCACAGGGGGCATGAACACTGAAGCTTTCTTT
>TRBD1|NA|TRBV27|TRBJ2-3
CASAQGSDTQYF
TGTGCCAGCGCACAGGGGTCAGATACGCAGTATTTT
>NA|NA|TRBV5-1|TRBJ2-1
CASSLPKEGNEQFF
TGCGCCAGCAGCTTGCCTAAGGAGGGGAATGAGCAGTTCTTC
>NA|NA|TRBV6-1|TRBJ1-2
CASSEITGYYGYTF
TGTGCCAGCAGTGAAATCACAGGGTACTATGGCTACACCTTC
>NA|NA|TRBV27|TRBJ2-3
CASSPPGWGSTDTQYF
TGTGCCAGCAGTCCCCCGGGATGGGGAAGCACAGATACGCAGTATTTT
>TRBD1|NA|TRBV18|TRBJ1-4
CASSPQGQGAEKLFF
TGTGCCAGCTCACCCCAGGGACAGGGGGCGGAAAAACTGTTTTTT
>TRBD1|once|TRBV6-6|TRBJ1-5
CASSEGQGNQPQHF
TGTGCCAGCAGCGAGGGACAGGGAAATCAGCCCCAGCATTTT
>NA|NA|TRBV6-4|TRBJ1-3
CASSKDSPTGNTIYF
TGTGCCAGCAGCAAGGACAGTCCCACTGGAAACACCATATATTTT
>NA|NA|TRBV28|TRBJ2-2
CASSLNGLIGAGELFF
TGTGCCAGCAGTTTGAACGGTCTAATCGGTGCCGGGGAGCTGTTTTTT
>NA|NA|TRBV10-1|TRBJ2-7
CASSPGAEQYF
TGCGCCAGCAGTCCTGGGGCCGAGCAGTACTTC
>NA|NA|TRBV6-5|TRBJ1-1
CASSYSAGMNTEAFF
TGTGCCAGCAGTTACTCCGCAGGGATGAACACTGAAGCTTTCTTT
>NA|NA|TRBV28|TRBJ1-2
CASGEVYGYGYTF
TGTGCCAGCGGGGAGGTATATGGCTATGGCTACACCTTC
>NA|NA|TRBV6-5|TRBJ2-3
CASSYLETGNTDTQYF
TGTGCCAGCAGTTACCTGGAGACGGGTAACACAGATACGCAGTATTTT
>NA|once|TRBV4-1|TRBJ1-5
CASSQEAIGGRSKNQPQHF
TGCGCCAGCAGCCAAGAGGCGATCGGGGGGAGGTCGAAAAATCAGCCCCAGCATTTT
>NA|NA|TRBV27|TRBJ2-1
CASSYRQRANSYNEQFF
TGTGCCAGCAGTTATCGTCAGAGGGCGAACTCCTACAATGAGCAGTTCTTC
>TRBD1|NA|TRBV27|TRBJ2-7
CASSRTAGTGVYEQYF
TGTGCCAGCAGTAGAACCGCCGGGACAGGGGTTTACGAGCAGTACTTC
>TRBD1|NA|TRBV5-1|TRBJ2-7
CASSLRTGLPEQYF
TGCGCCAGCAGCTTACGGACAGGCCTTCCAGAGCAGTACTTC
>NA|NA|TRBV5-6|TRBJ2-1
CASSLRGGGYNEQFF
TGTGCCAGCAGCTTGAGGGGAGGGGGATACAATGAGCAGTTCTTC
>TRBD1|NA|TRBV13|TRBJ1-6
CASSHQRQGYSPLHF
TGTGCCAGCAGCCACCAGAGACAGGGTTACTCACCCCTCCACTTT
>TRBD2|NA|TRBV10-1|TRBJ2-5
CASSDVGGSKRETQYF
TGCGCCAGCAGTGACGTTGGCGGGAGTAAGCGAGAGACCCAGTACTTC
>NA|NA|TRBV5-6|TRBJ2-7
CASSLVDSYEQYF
TGTGCCAGCAGCTTGGTGGACAGCTACGAGCAGTACTTC
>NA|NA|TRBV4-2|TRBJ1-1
CASSHGQTGEAFF
TGTGCCAGCAGCCACGGACAGACGGGTGAAGCTTTCTTT
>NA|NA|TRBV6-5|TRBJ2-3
CASRVGMLRGDTQYF
TGTGCCAGCAGGGTCGGGATGCTGCGGGGAGATACGCAGTATTTT
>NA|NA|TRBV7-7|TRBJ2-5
CASSLDSRFRSETQYF
TGTGCTAGCAGCTTAGACTCCCGGTTTCGGAGTGAGACCCAGTACTTC
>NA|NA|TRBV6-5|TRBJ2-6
CASSYLQSAGANVLTF
TGTGCCAGCAGTTACCTCCAATCAGCTGGGGCCAACGTCCTGACTTTC
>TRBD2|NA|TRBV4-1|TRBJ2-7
CASSQGPAGPDRSYEQYF
TGCGCCAGCAGCCAAGGGCCAGCGGGACCCGATAGGTCCTACGAGCAGTACTTC
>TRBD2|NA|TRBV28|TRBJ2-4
CASSLLGGEDKNIQYF
TGTGCCAGCAGTTTATTGGGGGGGGAGGACAAAAACATTCAGTACTTC
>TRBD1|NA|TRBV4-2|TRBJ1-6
CASSQAPRDRGGNSPLHF
TGTGCCAGCAGCCAAGCCCCTCGAGACAGGGGGGGTAATTCACCCCTCCACTTT
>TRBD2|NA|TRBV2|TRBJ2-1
CASSVAGTRRNEQFF
TGTGCCAGCAGTGTGGCCGGGACTAGAAGAAATGAGCAGTTCTTC
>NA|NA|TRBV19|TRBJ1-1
CASSMSAGASLEAFF
TGTGCCAGTAGTATGTCGGCAGGGGCCTCCTTGGAAGCTTTCTTT
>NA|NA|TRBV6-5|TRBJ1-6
CASWGRGGNSPLHF
TGTGCCAGCTGGGGACGGGGGGGGAATTCACCCCTCCACTTT